This record covers a single T cell receptor beta chain. PCR was performed using 60 Vbeta and 13 Jbeta primers. Sequencing was performed with immunoSEQ multiplex PCR; in TCRdb, only in-frame clones are kept and a portion is missing. The sample records some 90,000 clones, 60% to 80% being singletons. Germline-derived CDR1 and CDR2 are LNHDA and SQIVND (reference sequence). This CDR3 has 15 amino acids. The ends were cut back, 5 bases at V and 3 bases at J, with 17 bases in the middle. This sample stems from a study of cytomegalovirus exposure and HLA in healthy donors. The material sequenced was PBMCs. The sequence was obtained from a female donor in good health and CMV-seronegative. The V call is TRBV19, the J call TRBJ2-7; D is perhaps TRBD2 (6 bases). CDR3 loop: CASSLGSTSSYEQYF. CDR3 sequence (DNA): TGTGCCAGTAGTCTAGGATCCACTAGCAGCTACGAGCAGTACTTC.